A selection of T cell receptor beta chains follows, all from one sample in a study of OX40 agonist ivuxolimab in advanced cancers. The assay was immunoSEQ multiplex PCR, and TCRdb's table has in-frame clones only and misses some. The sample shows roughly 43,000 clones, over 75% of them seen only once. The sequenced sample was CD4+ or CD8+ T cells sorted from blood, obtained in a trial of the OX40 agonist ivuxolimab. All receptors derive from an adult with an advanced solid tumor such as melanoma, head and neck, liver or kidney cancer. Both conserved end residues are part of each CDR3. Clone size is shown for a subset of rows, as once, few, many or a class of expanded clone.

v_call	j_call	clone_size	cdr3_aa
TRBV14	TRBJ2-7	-	CASSSNTEQYF
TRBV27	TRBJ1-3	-	CASSPLNTVSSGNTIYF
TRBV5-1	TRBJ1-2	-	CASSSGQGWNYGYTF
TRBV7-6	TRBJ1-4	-	CASSPQARNPGEKLFF
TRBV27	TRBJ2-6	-	CASTGMIGGQIDSGANVLTF
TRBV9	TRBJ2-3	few	CASSAEAGGSTDTQYF
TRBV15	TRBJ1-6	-	CATSRDSAGKSSPLHF
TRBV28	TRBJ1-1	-	CASSSQVAGEAFF
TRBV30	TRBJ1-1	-	CAWKDSGNTEAFF
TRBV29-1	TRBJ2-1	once	CSGRTSGNNEQFF